The following is a T cell receptor (beta chain) sequence with its context. Its antigen is unknown. The sample comes from a study of shared clonotypes between healthy human individuals. The data were produced by immunoSEQ multiplex PCR, yet TCRdb's version contains in-frame clones alone and is incomplete. The sample shows 1,500,000 or so clones, about 98.5% of them seen only once. The ends were cut back, 4 bases at V and 6 bases at J, with 10 bases in the middle. Germline CDR1 reads SNHLY; CDR2 reads FYNNEI. The CDR3 length is 13 residues. The study, taken as a whole, reports: Non-shared clonotypes had lower generation probabilities than those shared by all four donors.

This sequence joins TRBV2 and TRBJ1-5; unclear D gene. Sequencing was carried out using naive CD4+ T cells sorted from blood. The subset here: CD45RA+ positively selected. The TCR was taken from a man aged 25 to 45 in good health. For the CDR3, the DNA is TGTGCCAGCAGTGGGCAGATTACTCAGCCCCAGCATTTT. Translating gives CASSGQITQPQHF.